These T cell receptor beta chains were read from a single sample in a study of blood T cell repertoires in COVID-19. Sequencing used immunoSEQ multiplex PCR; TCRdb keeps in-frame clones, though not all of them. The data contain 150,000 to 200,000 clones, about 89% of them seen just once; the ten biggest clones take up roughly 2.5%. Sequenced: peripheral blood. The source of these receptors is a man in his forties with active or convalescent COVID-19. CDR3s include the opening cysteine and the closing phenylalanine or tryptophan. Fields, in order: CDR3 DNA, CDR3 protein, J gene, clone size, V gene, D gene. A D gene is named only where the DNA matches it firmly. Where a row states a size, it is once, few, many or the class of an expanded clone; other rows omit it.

TGTGCCATCAGTGAGTTGGAAGGGGCGCGGACTGAAGCTTTCTTT	CAISELEGARTEAFF	TRBJ1-1	-	TRBV10-3	-
TGTGCCAGTAGACCATCCGGGACAGGGTCCTACAATGAGCAGTTCTTC	CASRPSGTGSYNEQFF	TRBJ2-1	once	TRBV19	TRBD1
TGTGCCATCAGTGCAAGCGGAACCGGGGAGCTGTTTTTT	CAISASGTGELFF	TRBJ2-2	-	TRBV10-3	-
TGTGCCAGCAGCTTAGTGAGTTTATGGGCAAGTATCCACGAGCAGTACTTC	CASSLVSLWASIHEQYF	TRBJ2-7	once	TRBV7-8	-
TGCGCCAGCAGCTCGGGACAGACAAACTCCCTTTACGAGCAGTACTTC	CASSSGQTNSLYEQYF	TRBJ2-7	-	TRBV5-1	TRBD1
TGTGCCAGCAGCTTAGGAGTAGGGAGGGACACTGAAGCTTTCTTT	CASSLGVGRDTEAFF	TRBJ1-1	-	TRBV7-9	-
TGTGCCTGGAATCGGGGTAGGAGGGTCACTGAAGCTTTCTTT	CAWNRGRRVTEAFF	TRBJ1-1	-	TRBV30	-
TGTGCCAGCACCCAAGACAGTTATAGCAATCAGCCCCAGCATTTT	CASTQDSYSNQPQHF	TRBJ1-5	-	TRBV2	-
TGTGCCACCAGCAGGGATCGTTATACAGATAACTATGGCTACACCTTC	CATSRDRYTDNYGYTF	TRBJ1-2	-	TRBV15	-
TGTGCCAGCAGTTTCCCCCGCTCGGGGGGGTCGATCACCGGGGAGCTGTTTTTT	CASSFPRSGGSITGELFF	TRBJ2-2	-	TRBV27	TRBD2
TGCGCCAGCAGCCAAGATGGAGGGAGTAACCACAATGAGCAGTTCTTC	CASSQDGGSNHNEQFF	TRBJ2-1	-	TRBV4-3	-
TGTGCCAGCAGAGAGACAGGGAACGATGGCTACACCTTC	CASRETGNDGYTF	TRBJ1-2	-	TRBV2	TRBD1
TGCAGCGGAAGAGGCGGGAGCACTGAAGCTTTCTTT	CSGRGGSTEAFF	TRBJ1-1	-	TRBV29-1	-
TGTGCCACCAGCAGAGATGACAGGGCGACGGATGGCTACACCTTC	CATSRDDRATDGYTF	TRBJ1-2	-	TRBV15	TRBD1
TGTGCCAGCAGCTTAGCTCACAGGGTTGGGAACTATGGCTACACCTTC	CASSLAHRVGNYGYTF	TRBJ1-2	few	TRBV7-2	-
TGTGCCACCGGGACTAGCGGGGGGCCGCCGTACTTC	CATGTSGGPPYF	TRBJ2-7	-	TRBV10-3	TRBD2
TGCGCCAGCAGCCAAGTCCAGGGGGAGTATGGCTACACCTTC	CASSQVQGEYGYTF	TRBJ1-2	-	TRBV4-1	TRBD1
TGTGCCAGCAGTCCCCAGGCTAGCGGGTCGGAAGAGCAGTACTTC	CASSPQASGSEEQYF	TRBJ2-7	once	TRBV27	TRBD2
TGTGCCAGCAGCACCACGGACAGGGGGATCGCAGACGAGCAGTACTTC	CASSTTDRGIADEQYF	TRBJ2-7	-	TRBV5-4	TRBD1
TGCGCCAGCAGCTTGGGACAGACCAATGGCTACACCTTC	CASSLGQTNGYTF	TRBJ1-2	-	TRBV5-1	-
TGCGCCAGCAGCCAAGTCGGCGGGCGGAACAATGAGCAGTTCTTC	CASSQVGGRNNEQFF	TRBJ2-1	-	TRBV4-1	-
TGTGCCAGCAGGAATAACTACTTAAACACCGGGGAGCTGTTTTTT	CASRNNYLNTGELFF	TRBJ2-2	-	TRBV2	-
TGCGCCAGCAGCCAAGATTGGGACAGGGACGGCTACACCTTC	CASSQDWDRDGYTF	TRBJ1-2	-	TRBV4-3	TRBD1
TGTGCCAGCAGTGAAGCGCAAGCGAGGGTAGAAGCTTTCTTT	CASSEAQARVEAFF	TRBJ1-1	-	TRBV6-1	-
TGCGCCAGCAGCTTGGACTTTTACGAGCAGTACTTC	CASSLDFYEQYF	TRBJ2-7	-	TRBV5-1	-
TGTGCCAGTTGTTGCCGGGACAGGGGAAATAGAGACTATGGCTACACCTTC	CASCCRDRGNRDYGYTF	TRBJ1-2	-	TRBV19	TRBD1
TGTGCCAGCAGCTTGGTAGGGGGAGATACGCAGTATTTT	CASSLVGGDTQYF	TRBJ2-3	few	TRBV5-5	-
TGTGCCAGCTCCCCGGGGGAGCTCACAGATACGCAGTATTTT	CASSPGELTDTQYF	TRBJ2-3	-	TRBV18	-
TGTGCCAGTAGTATAGCAAGGGGGCGAGGTCAGCCCCAGCATTTT	CASSIARGRGQPQHF	TRBJ1-5	-	TRBV19	TRBD1
TGTGCCAGCAGCTTAGGAGTGAACAATGAGCAGTTCTTC	CASSLGVNNEQFF	TRBJ2-1	-	TRBV11-2	-
TGTGCCTGGAGTGTAACGGAGGCAGCCTGGGCTTTCTTT	CAWSVTEAAWAFF	TRBJ1-1	few	TRBV30	-
TGTGCCAGCAGTGAAGAACAGGGTAGGAACTATGGCTACACCTTC	CASSEEQGRNYGYTF	TRBJ1-2	-	TRBV6-1	-
TGTGCCAGCAGTTCTGATTACCGGGTCAACACTGAAGCTTTCTTT	CASSSDYRVNTEAFF	TRBJ1-1	-	TRBV27	-
TGTGCCAGCAGCTTGGACAGGGGAACAGATACGCAGTATTTT	CASSLDRGTDTQYF	TRBJ2-3	-	TRBV5-4	TRBD1
TGCGCCAGCAGCCAAGGGAGGGGGAACACCGGGGAGCTGTTTTTT	CASSQGRGNTGELFF	TRBJ2-2	-	TRBV4-1	-
TGTGCCAGCAGTAGGGAGACAGGTTGGAACGACGAGCAGTACTTC	CASSRETGWNDEQYF	TRBJ2-7	-	TRBV6-2/TRBV6-3	-
TGTGCCAGCAGCCAAGGGGGGGGGCTAAACACTGAAGCTTTCTTT	CASSQGGGLNTEAFF	TRBJ1-1	-	TRBV7-2	-
TGTGCCAGCAGCCAAGCCGGACTAGCGGGGGGCCCGGGGTCCGATACGCAGTATTTT	CASSQAGLAGGPGSDTQYF	TRBJ2-3	-	TRBV4-2	TRBD2
TGTGCCAGCAGTGAAGACAGGGGGGTCTATGGCTACACCTTC	CASSEDRGVYGYTF	TRBJ1-2	-	TRBV2	TRBD1
TGTGCCAGCAGCCGGACGCCGACAGACAGCAATCAGCCCCAGCATTTT	CASSRTPTDSNQPQHF	TRBJ1-5	once	TRBV3-1/TRBV3-2	-
TGTGCCAGTAGTAGAGCGGGCGGCTTCACTGAAGCTTTCTTT	CASSRAGGFTEAFF	TRBJ1-1	-	TRBV19	-
TGTGCCAGCAGCCAAGATCATGAGGCTAGCTCCTACAATGAGCAGTTCTTC	CASSQDHEASSYNEQFF	TRBJ2-1	-	TRBV4-2	-
TGTGCCAGCGAAACCAGGGCCGTCGAAGCTTTCTTT	CASETRAVEAFF	TRBJ1-1	-	TRBV27	-
TGTGCCAGCAGCCCCAGTCCGGCGGGGGTTTCCTACAATGAGCAGTTCTTC	CASSPSPAGVSYNEQFF	TRBJ2-1	-	TRBV5-5	TRBD2
TGTGCCAGCAGTACCAGGGGAAATGGCTACACCTTC	CASSTRGNGYTF	TRBJ1-2	few	TRBV28	-
TGTGCCAGCAGCTCATCGGGGGTATCAGATACGCAGTATTTT	CASSSSGVSDTQYF	TRBJ2-3	-	TRBV7-3	-
TGTGCCAGCAGTCGAGGGAGTTCACCCCTCCACTTT	CASSRGSSPLHF	TRBJ1-6	-	TRBV6-5	-
TGCGCCAGCAGGCCGGTCGGGGCTAACTATGGCTACACCTTC	CASRPVGANYGYTF	TRBJ1-2	-	TRBV4-1	-
TGTGCCAGTAGTATCATACATCACAATGAGCAGTTCTTC	CASSIIHHNEQFF	TRBJ2-1	-	TRBV19	-
TGTGCCAGCAGCCAAGTTTGGGGGCTGAGGTACACTGAAGCTTTCTTT	CASSQVWGLRYTEAFF	TRBJ1-1	-	TRBV4-2	-
TGTGCCAGCTCACCACGGCGGGATAGGCCTGAGCAGTTCTTC	CASSPRRDRPEQFF	TRBJ2-1	-	TRBV18	-
TGTGCCAGCAGCTCAGGGGCCCCCCGCTCCAATCAGCCCCAGCATTTT	CASSSGAPRSNQPQHF	TRBJ1-5	-	TRBV28	-
TGTGCCAGCAGCTTGGGAGATCGTAGAGGAAACACCATATATTTT	CASSLGDRRGNTIYF	TRBJ1-3	-	TRBV7-2	-
TGTGCCAGCAGCTCCGGACAGGGGGCGCGTTTATTTGGAAACACCATATATTTT	CASSSGQGARLFGNTIYF	TRBJ1-3	-	TRBV7-9	TRBD1
TGCAGCGTTGAGAGGGTCACCTCGGTTGGAGCTTTCTTT	CSVERVTSVGAFF	TRBJ1-1	-	TRBV29-1	-
TGTGCCTGGATTAGTACTTACGAGCAGTACTTC	CAWISTYEQYF	TRBJ2-7	-	TRBV30	-
TGTGCCAGCAGTTCCCCCCTGGGGCAGGAATCCTACGAGCAGTACTTC	CASSSPLGQESYEQYF	TRBJ2-7	-	TRBV28	-
TGTGCCAGCAGTCCTATGCAGGGGGCTAACTATGGCTACACCTTC	CASSPMQGANYGYTF	TRBJ1-2	-	TRBV6-1	TRBD1
TGTGCCAGTACCCTTGGACAGGGGCCTAATGAAAAACTGTTTTTT	CASTLGQGPNEKLFF	TRBJ1-4	-	TRBV19	TRBD1